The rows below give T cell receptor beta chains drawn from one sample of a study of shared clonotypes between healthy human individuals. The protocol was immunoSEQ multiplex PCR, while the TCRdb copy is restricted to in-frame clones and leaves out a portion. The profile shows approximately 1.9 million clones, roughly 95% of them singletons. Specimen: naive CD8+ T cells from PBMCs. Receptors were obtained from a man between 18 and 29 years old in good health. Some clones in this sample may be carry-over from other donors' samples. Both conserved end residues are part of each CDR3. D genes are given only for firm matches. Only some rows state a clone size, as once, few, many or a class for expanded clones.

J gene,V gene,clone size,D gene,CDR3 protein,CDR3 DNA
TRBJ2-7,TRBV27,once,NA,CASSLSDREGYEQYF,TGTGCCAGCAGTTTATCGGACAGGGAGGGCTACGAGCAGTACTTC
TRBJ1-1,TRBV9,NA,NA,CASGHGGTSDEAFF,TGTGCCAGCGGACATGGGGGGACCTCTGACGAAGCTTTCTTT
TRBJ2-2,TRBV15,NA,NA,CATSGQGPVGLFF,TGTGCCACCAGCGGTCAGGGGCCAGTGGGGCTGTTTTTT
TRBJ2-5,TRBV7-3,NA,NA,CASSLTGEETQYF,TGTGCCAGCAGCTTAACAGGGGAAGAGACCCAGTACTTC
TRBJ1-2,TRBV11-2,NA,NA,CASSLGTGNYGYTF,TGTGCCAGCAGCTTAGGGACGGGGAACTATGGCTACACCTTC
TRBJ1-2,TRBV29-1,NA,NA,CSVENRAQYGYTF,TGCAGCGTTGAGAACCGGGCACAGTATGGCTACACCTTC
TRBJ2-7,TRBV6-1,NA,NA,CASSDFTYEQYF,TGTGCCAGCAGTGATTTCACCTACGAGCAGTACTTC
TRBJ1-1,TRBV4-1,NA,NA,CASSQARTANTEAFF,TGCGCCAGCAGCCAAGCGAGGACGGCGAACACTGAAGCTTTCTTT
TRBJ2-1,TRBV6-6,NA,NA,CASSYSEGHNEQFF,TGTGCCAGCAGTTACTCCGAAGGACACAATGAGCAGTTCTTC
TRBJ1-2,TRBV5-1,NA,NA,CASSLAPGTYGYTF,TGCGCCAGCAGCTTGGCCCCAGGGACCTATGGCTACACCTTC
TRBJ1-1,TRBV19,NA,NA,CASSINGGEGTEAFF,TGTGCCAGTAGTATTAATGGGGGTGAGGGTACTGAAGCTTTCTTT
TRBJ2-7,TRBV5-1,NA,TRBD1,CASSEPGQGSYEQYF,TGCGCCAGCAGCGAGCCGGGACAGGGTTCCTACGAGCAGTACTTC
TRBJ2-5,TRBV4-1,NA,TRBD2,CASSQDMTGGQGETQYF,TGCGCCAGCAGCCAAGATATGACGGGAGGGCAGGGGGAGACCCAGTACTTC
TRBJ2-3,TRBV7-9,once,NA,CASSHPGVDTDTQYF,TGTGCCAGCAGCCACCCGGGAGTTGACACAGATACGCAGTATTTT
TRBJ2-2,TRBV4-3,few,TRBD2,CASSLGLAGTTGELFF,TGCGCCAGCAGCCTCGGACTAGCGGGCACCACCGGGGAGCTGTTTTTT
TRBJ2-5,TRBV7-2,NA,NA,CASSLELFQETQYF,TGTGCCAGCAGCTTAGAACTGTTCCAAGAGACCCAGTACTTC
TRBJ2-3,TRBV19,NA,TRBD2,CASTDGLAGNTDTQYF,TGTGCCAGTACCGACGGACTAGCGGGGAACACAGATACGCAGTATTTT
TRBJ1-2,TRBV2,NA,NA,CASRDRQTNYGYTF,TGTGCCAGCAGGGACAGACAAACTAACTATGGCTACACCTTC
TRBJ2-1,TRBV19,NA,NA,CASSLQTGNRPYNEQFF,TGTGCCAGTAGTCTCCAGACGGGCAACCGTCCCTACAATGAGCAGTTCTTC
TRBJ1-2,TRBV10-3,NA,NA,CAIEGEGRGYGYTF,TGTGCCATCGAAGGGGAGGGAAGGGGCTATGGCTACACCTTC
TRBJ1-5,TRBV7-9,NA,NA,CASSLTGDSNQPQHF,TGTGCCAGCAGCCTGACAGGAGATAGCAATCAGCCCCAGCATTTT
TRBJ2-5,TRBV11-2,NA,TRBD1,CASRSKGNRGGPAETQYF,TGTGCCAGCAGGAGTAAGGGGAACAGGGGCGGCCCCGCGGAGACCCAGTACTTC
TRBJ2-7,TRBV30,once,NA,CAWNPLEQYF,TGTGCCTGGAACCCGCTCGAGCAGTACTTC
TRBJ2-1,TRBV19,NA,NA,CASSIDLEWNEQFF,TGTGCCAGTAGTATAGATCTTGAGTGGAATGAGCAGTTCTTC
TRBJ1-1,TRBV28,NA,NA,CASSFRPEAFF,TGTGCCAGCAGTTTTCGGCCAGAAGCTTTCTTT
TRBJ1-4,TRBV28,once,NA,CASSEVGQEKLFF,TGTGCCAGCAGTGAGGTGGGGCAGGAAAAACTGTTTTTT
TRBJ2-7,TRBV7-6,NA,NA,CASSYGGDEQYF,TGTGCCAGCAGCTACGGGGGCGACGAGCAGTACTTC
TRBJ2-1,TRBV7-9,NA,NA,CASSLAPWGNNEQFF,TGTGCCAGCAGCTTAGCTCCCTGGGGTAACAATGAGCAGTTCTTC
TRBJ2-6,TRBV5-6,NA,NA,CASSFVRHPGANVLTF,TGTGCCAGCAGCTTTGTCCGACACCCTGGGGCCAACGTCCTGACTTTC
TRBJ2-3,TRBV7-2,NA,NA,CASSLTVGRKARDTQYF,TGTGCCAGCAGCTTAACTGTCGGGAGAAAGGCCCGGGATACGCAGTATTTT
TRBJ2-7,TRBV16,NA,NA,CASSRNREQYF,TGTGCCAGCAGCCGCAACAGGGAGCAGTACTTC
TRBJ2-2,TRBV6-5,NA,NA,CASCGGQGELFF,TGTGCCAGCTGCGGAGGTCAAGGGGAGCTGTTTTTT
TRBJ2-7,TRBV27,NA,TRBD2,CASSWASGYEQYF,TGTGCCAGCAGTTGGGCTAGCGGATACGAGCAGTACTTC
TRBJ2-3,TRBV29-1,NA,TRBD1,CSVGTGFGPDTQYF,TGCAGCGTCGGGACAGGATTTGGTCCAGATACGCAGTATTTT